This T cell receptor beta chain was identified during a study of T cells in Graves' hyperthyroidism and ophthalmopathy. Overall study findings and caveats: Among thyroid clonotypes expanded above 0.001, most also appeared in blood.

The CDR3 consists of 14 residues. The V segment lost 6 bases and the J segment 7 bases; nucleotides outside the gene matches: 5. Germline loops: CDR1 MDHEN, CDR2 SYDVKM. For this clonotype: Its antigen is still unknown.

Investigators excluded patients with uncontrolled infection, other autoimmune disease, pregnancy or lactation. Diagnosing involved the use of clinical symptoms, serum thyroxine and TRAb, thyroid ultrasound and orbital computed tomography. RNA transcripts gave rise to amplified TCR beta CDR3 regions. TCR CDR3 underwent first-round RT-PCR with the HTBI primer set. TCRdb processed the multiplex PCR reads anew with MiXCR; each CDR3 protein has one entry. The sample yields hundreds of thousands of distinct CDR3 sequences, about 12% seen once. V usage is TRBV28 and J usage is TRBJ2-2; the match to TRBD1 covers 10 bases. The clonotype was recovered from a woman between 18 and 30 years old with Graves' hyperthyroidism. Sequenced: blood. The CDR3 nucleotides are TGTGCCAGCAGCCAGACAGGGGGCGGCGGGGAGCTGTTTTTT. Its translation is CASSQTGGGGELFF. The variable domain in full, completed from reference TRBV28 and TRBJ2-2, reads DVKVTQSSRYLVKRTGEKVFLECVQDMDHENMFWYRQDPGLGLRLIYFSYDVKMKEKGDIPEGYSVSREKKERFSLILESASTNQTSMYLCASSQTGGGGELFFGEGSRLTVL.